The present T cell receptor (beta chain) was sequenced within a study of CD8+ T cells in alopecia areata. V lost 4 bases, J lost 0 bases, and 15 bases lay in between. CDR3 length: 17 residues. Looked up from germline, CDR1 is SGHAT and CDR2 is FQNNGV. Reverse transcribed after extraction, RNA yielded cDNA as the sequencing template. Clones were sequenced by immunoSEQ multiplex PCR, and TCRdb holds only the in-frame ones, with some missing. The sample includes around 150,000 clones, 45% to 60% of them seen just once. Sequencing was performed on CD4+ T cells sorted from blood. The chain combines TRBV11-2 with TRBJ2-2, with D tentatively TRBD2 (5 bases). This clonotype was obtained from a human donor in good health. The CDR3: CASSWIKLVSNTGELFF. CDR3 DNA sequence: TGTGCCAGCAGCTGGATTAAACTAGTTTCGAACACCGGGGAGCTGTTTTTT.